Below are 12 T cell receptor beta chains sequenced from a single sample in a study of T cells in Graves' hyperthyroidism and ophthalmopathy. Amplification yielded TCR beta CDR3 regions, with RNA transcripts as the source. Researchers ran a first-round RT-PCR on the TCR CDR3 using the HTBI primer set. TCRdb re-called the multiplex PCR reads with MiXCR, one entry per CDR3 protein. The data contain 500,000 to 800,000 distinct CDR3 sequences, roughly 15% of them singletons. Sequenced input: blood. The receptors stem from a woman aged 45-65 years with Graves' ophthalmopathy.

Comments on this clonotype: A much larger clone differs from this one at a single base, so this may be a read error. V gene TRBV30 combines with J gene TRBJ2-1; D is perhaps TRBD1 (5 bases). This CDR3 contains 13 residues. The V end was cut by 5 bases, the J end by 6 bases, with 14 bases between. Germline CDR1 reads GTSNPN; CDR2 reads SVGIG (reference sequence). The CDR3 is CAWAATVSNEQFF. CDR3 nucleotides: TGTGCCTGGGCGGCGACAGTGAGCAATGAGCAGTTCTTC.

This clonotype has only a few counts. Compared with germline, one end of the junction differs, possibly owing to a read error. V is TRBV5-1 and J is TRBJ1-1; tentatively, D is TRBD1 (5 bases). Germline CDR1 and CDR2: SGHRS and YFSETQ. The CDR3 extends over 13 amino acids. CDR3 in DNA: TGTGCCAGCAGCCTCGCACAGGAGACTGAAGCTTTCTTT. Amino acids: CASSLAQETEAFF.

The table lists this clonotype with a few counts. The gene calls are TRBV7-9 and TRBJ2-5; the D gene could be TRBD1 or TRBD2 (5 bases each). The CDR3 sequence is 14 residues long. Trimming took 3 bases from V and 0 from J, leaving 8 bases between them. The germline CDR1 and CDR2 sequences are SEHNR and FQNEAQ (reference sequence). The CDR3 nucleotides are TGTGCCAGCAGCTTTGAGGGGTACCAAGAGACCCAGTACTTC. It encodes CASSFEGYQETQYF.

The chain carries TRBV6-2 or TRBV6-3 and TRBJ1-2; 10 bases fit TRBD1. Per germline, CDR1 MNHEY and CDR2 SVGEGT. The junction had 16 bases not matched to a gene; V was cut back by 5 bases and J by 7 bases. This CDR3 comprises 17 residues. The CDR3 nucleotides read TGTGCCAGCAGTGACCTCCGGGACAGGGGCCGCGGGGTTGGCTACACCTTC. This encodes CASSDLRDRGRGVGYTF.

This clonotype was found many times. DNA of the CDR3: TGTGCCAGCAGCTCAGTATTGAACACTGAAGCTTTCTTT. Amino acids: CASSSVLNTEAFF. The V call is TRBV7-9, the J call TRBJ1-1; D gene ambiguous. V lost 4 bases, J lost 0 bases, and 6 bases lay in between. This CDR3 contains 13 residues. CDR1 and CDR2 from the germline V gene are SEHNR and FQNEAQ (reference sequence).

This clonotype showed up many times. The chain links TRBV6-2 or TRBV6-3 to TRBJ2-1; 12 nucleotides line up with TRBD2. V trimming: 3 bases; J trimming: 7 bases; junction bases outside the gene matches: 10. CDR1 is MNHEY and CDR2 is SVGEGT in the germline V gene. The length of the CDR3 is 17 residues. This CDR3 reads CASSYSVLTSGRNEQFF. The CDR3 DNA follows: TGTGCCAGCAGTTATTCAGTCTTGACTAGCGGGAGAAATGAGCAGTTCTTC.

This clonotype was counted at least ten times. The V and J genes are TRBV7-2 and TRBJ2-5; D remains ambiguous. The V and J ends lost 4 bases and 5 bases respectively, with 17 bases between them. CDR3 length: 15 residues. Per the germline V gene, CDR1 is SGHTA and CDR2 is FQGNSA. CDR3 loop: CASSSPPSKTETQYF. For the CDR3, the DNA is TGTGCCAGCAGCTCGCCCCCGTCAAAAACGGAGACCCAGTACTTC.

The chain joins TRBV20-1 to TRBJ2-7, with 11 positions matching TRBD2. With 1 base clipped from V and 5 bases from J, the junction kept 13 bases outside the gene matches. Germline assignment: CDR1 DFQATT and CDR2 SNEGSKA (reference sequence). The CDR3 has 17 residues. The CDR3 is CSARVLILAGVVDEQYF. For the CDR3, the DNA is TGCAGTGCTAGAGTCCTAATACTAGCGGGAGTGGTCGACGAGCAGTACTTC.

This clonotype has just a few counts. The chain has TRBV6-1 and TRBJ2-7; D not resolved. The germline V gene has CDR1 MNHNS and CDR2 SASEGT. Trimming stripped 6 bases from V and 3 bases from J, with 15 bases between. The CDR3 consists of 14 residues. CDR3 sequence: CASRPSDGDYEQYF. CDR3 coding DNA: TGTGCCAGCAGGCCGTCGGACGGCGACTACGAGCAGTACTTC.

This clonotype was detected ten times or more. As DNA, the CDR3 is TGTGCCACCAGCAGGGATGTGGATACGCAGTATTTT. It yields the protein CATSRDVDTQYF. The J gene is TRBJ2-3, the V gene TRBV15; D remains unclear. This CDR3 is 12 amino acids long. CDR1 LNHNV and CDR2 YYDKDF come from the germline V gene (reference sequence). Trimming stripped 3 bases from V and 6 bases from J, with 7 bases between.

V is TRBV10-3 and J is TRBJ1-5; D unresolved. CDR1 ENHRY and CDR2 SYGVKD come from the germline V gene. V shed 2 bases and J shed 0 bases, with 8 bases lying between them. The length of the CDR3 is 15 residues. DNA for the CDR3: TGTGCCATCAGTGAGAGGCAGACTAGCAATCAGCCCCAGCATTTT. This codes for CAISERQTSNQPQHF.

This clonotype was detected a few times. The chain has TRBV27 and TRBJ2-1; 13 positions match TRBD2. Looked up from germline, CDR1 is MNHEY and CDR2 is SMNVEV (reference sequence). With 6 bases clipped from V and 7 bases from J, the junction kept 12 bases outside the gene matches. This CDR3 region has 17 residues. CDR3 amino acids: CASSQFPGLAGKNEQFF. DNA for the CDR3: TGTGCCAGCAGCCAATTTCCGGGACTAGCGGGAAAGAATGAGCAGTTCTTC.